This T cell receptor (beta chain) was sequenced in a study of blood T cell repertoires in COVID-19. Study processing details: By means of reference gene primer amplification, nucleated cell counts were estimated. Produced via immunoSEQ multiplex PCR; TCRdb's table is partial and in-frame only. The V and J calls and clone size come from that table; D and trimming were worked out from the DNA. The sample holds some 87,000 clones, about 81% seen once. V was trimmed by 5 bases and J by 8 bases, leaving 21 bases between them. CDR1 SGHTA and CDR2 FQGNSA come from the germline V gene. This CDR3 is built from 15 residues. This clone was seen a single time.

This clonotype was obtained from a human donor in a cohort sampled during active COVID-19. The sequenced material came from peripheral blood. V is TRBV7-2 and J is TRBJ1-2; D unresolved. The CDR3 spells CASSRRGLDLRGYTF. The DNA of the CDR3 is TGTGCCAGCAGCCGTCGCGGCCTTGATTTGAGGGGCTACACCTTC.